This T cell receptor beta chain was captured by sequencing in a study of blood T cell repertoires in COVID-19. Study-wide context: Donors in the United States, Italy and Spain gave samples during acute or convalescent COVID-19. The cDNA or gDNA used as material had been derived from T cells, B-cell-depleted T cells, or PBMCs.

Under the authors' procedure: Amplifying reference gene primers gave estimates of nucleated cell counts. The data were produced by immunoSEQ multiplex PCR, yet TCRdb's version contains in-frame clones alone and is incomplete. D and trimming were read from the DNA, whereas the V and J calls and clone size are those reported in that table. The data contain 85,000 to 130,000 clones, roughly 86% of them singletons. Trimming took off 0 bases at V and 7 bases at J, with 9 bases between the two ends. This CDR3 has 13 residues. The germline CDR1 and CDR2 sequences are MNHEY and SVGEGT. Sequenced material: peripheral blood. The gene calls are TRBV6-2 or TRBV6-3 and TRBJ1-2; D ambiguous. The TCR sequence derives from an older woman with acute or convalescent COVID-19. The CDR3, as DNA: TGTGCCAGCAGTTACTCGAATGCGATTGGCTACACCTTC. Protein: CASSYSNAIGYTF.